What follows are 20 T cell receptor delta chains derived from one specimen sequenced in a study of gammadelta T cells in human blood. TCRdb re-called clones from the RT-PCR reads using CATT. The sample records about 700 delta-chain clones, approximately 21% being singletons. The sequencing input was Vgamma9Vdelta2 gamma-delta T cells from fetal blood. Source of these receptors: a human fetus.

V is TRDV2 and J is TRDJ3; 12 nucleotides line up with TRDD3. Looked up from germline, CDR1 is GEAIGNYY and CDR2 is EKD. V gave up 0 bases and J gave up 0 bases; unmatched junction bases: 8. The CDR3 covers 21 residues. The CDR3 reads CACDTVLGDTRTSWDTRQMFF. The CDR3 DNA is TGTGCCTGTGACACCGTACTGGGGGATACTCGAACCTCCTGGGACACCCGACAGATGTTTTTC.

This clone is judged large. The V call is TRDV2, the J call TRDJ3; TRDD3 matches 7 bases. The CDR3 loop spans 16 amino acids. CDR1 is GEAIGNYY and CDR2 is EKD in the germline V gene. V was clipped by 0 bases and J by 2 bases; unmatched bases: 0. CDR3 region: CACDTWGTWDTRQMFF. The CDR3, as DNA: TGTGCCTGTGACACCTGGGGGACCTGGGACACCCGACAGATGTTTTTC.

The table lists this clone with a few counts. In the same sample, other DNA sequences code for this CDR3. The chain recombines TRDV2 with TRDJ3; 13 nucleotides agree with TRDD3. V lost 4 bases, J lost 2 bases, and 4 bases stayed unmatched. The CDR3 runs to 18 residues. The germline CDR1 and CDR2 sequences are GEAIGNYY and EKD. CDR3 region: CACDTGGYATWDTRQMFF. The CDR3 DNA reads as TGTGCCTGTGATACTGGGGGATACGCCACCTGGGACACCCGACAGATGTTTTTC.

This clone was detected a few times. The chain has TRDV2 and TRDJ2, with 11 bases identical to TRDD3. The J gene was not available in TCRdb and was assigned here by matching the DNA to germline segments. V gave up 0 bases and J gave up 4 bases; unmatched junction bases: 3. CDR3 length: 16 amino acids. Germline-derived CDR1 and CDR2 are GEAIGNYY and EKD. CDR3 in DNA: TGTGCCTGTGACACCGTTGGGGGATACGCGACAGCACAACTCTTCTTT. Translating it yields CACDTVGGYATAQLFF.

Concerning this clone: Possible read error: a much larger clone is one base away. This chain connects TRDV2 to TRDJ3, with 10 bases lining up with TRDD3. TCRdb leaves out the J gene; it was filled in here by matching the DNA to germline. The length of the CDR3 is 17 residues. The V segment lost 0 bases and the J segment 2 bases; nucleotides outside the gene matches: 0. Germline V gene lookup returns CDR1 GEAIGNYY and CDR2 EKD. Here the CDR3 reads CACDTWGIPWDTRQMFF. DNA of the CDR3: TGTGCCTGTGACACCTGGGGGATACCCTGGGACACCCGACAGATGTTTTTC.

This clone was seen only a few times. A much larger clonotype is one base distant, so this may be a read error. The V call is TRDV2, the J call TRDJ2, with 10 bases aligning to TRDD3. Here the J gene was assigned by germline matching of the DNA, as TCRdb has none. The V gene end was trimmed by 0 bases and the J gene end by 6 bases; junction bases not matched to a gene: 0. The CDR3 totals 14 residues. Germline V gene lookup returns CDR1 GEAIGNYY and CDR2 EKD. CDR3 bases: TGTGCCTGTGACACCTGGGGGATACCAGCACAACTCTTCTTT. Protein product: CACDTWGIPAQLFF.

This clone was found a few times. A clone one base away is much larger, so this may be a read error. This rearrangement joins TRDV2 to TRDJ3, with 11 bases that match TRDD3. Germline V lookup: CDR1 GEAIGNYY, CDR2 EKD. The CDR3 contains 20 residues. The CDR3 nucleotides are TGTGCCTGTGACACCGTCCTGGGGGATACTGGTTCCTGGGACGCCCGACAGATGTTTTTC. Translating gives CACDTVLGDTGSWDARQMFF.

Only a few counts were recorded for this clone. A read error is possible here, since a much larger clone lies one base away. The J gene is TRDJ1, the V gene TRDV2; D call uncertain. The CDR3 runs to 13 residues. V lost 5 bases and J lost 3, with 12 bases in between. Per germline, CDR1 GEAIGNYY and CDR2 EKD. The CDR3 DNA is TGTGCCTGTGGTTCCCGGGACGCCGATAAACTCATCTTT. Translation: CACGSRDADKLIF.

In its sample, this clone was seen a few times. The junction shows a germline mismatch at one end, possibly a read error. The chain is built from TRDV2 and TRDJ3, with D unclear. Per germline, CDR1 GEAIGNYY and CDR2 EKD. The CDR3 contains 18 residues. Written as DNA, the CDR3 is TGTGCCCGTGACCGAGGGTGGACTAGCTCCTGGGACACCCGACAGATGTTTTTC. Encoded protein: CARDRGWTSSWDTRQMFF.

This clone is judged large (0.1 to 1%). The same CDR3 is also encoded by other DNA sequences in this sample. The gene calls are TRDV2 and TRDJ3; 10 bases agree with TRDD3. CDR1 and CDR2 from the germline V gene are GEAIGNYY and EKD. This CDR3 is 18 amino acids long. With 0 bases clipped from V and 0 bases from J, the junction kept 1 base outside the gene matches. CDR3 region: CACDTGGYGSWDTRQMFF. The CDR3 DNA is TGTGCCTGTGACACCGGGGGATACGGCTCCTGGGACACCCGACAGATGTTTTTC.

This clone is judged large. V usage is TRDV2 and J usage is TRDJ3; 11 bases align to TRDD3. The trim removed 3 bases at V and 4 bases at J, leaving 7 bases unmatched. The CDR3 totals 18 residues. Per germline, CDR1 GEAIGNYY and CDR2 EKD. CDR3 sequence: CACDPLGDTTWDTRQMFF. The CDR3 region has the DNA TGTGCCTGTGACCCTCTGGGGGATACTACGTGGGACACCCGACAGATGTTTTTC.

This clone is categorized as large (0.1 to 1%). The chain has TRDV2 and TRDJ1; TRDD3 matches 9 bases. CDR1 is GEAIGNYY, CDR2 EKD, per germline. After removal of 3 bases from V and 0 bases from J, the junction contained 16 bases not matched to a gene. The CDR3 is 19 amino acids. For the CDR3, the DNA is TGTGCCTGTGACCCCCTGGGCTCGGGGGATACCGGGTACACCGATAAACTCATCTTT. Its translation: CACDPLGSGDTGYTDKLIF.

On this clone itself: A single base is all that separates this from a far larger clone, so a read error is likely. This sequence joins TRDV2 and TRDJ2; 9 positions agree with TRDD3. Here the J gene came from matching the DNA to germline, since TCRdb omits it. The CDR3 consists of 15 residues. Unmatched junction bases numbered 2, after V lost 3 bases and J lost 1 base. Germline CDR1 and CDR2: GEAIGNYY and EKD. The CDR3 reads CACDPLGDLTAQLFF. CDR3 nucleotides: TGTGCCTGTGACCCACTGGGGGATTTGACAGCACAACTCTTCTTT.

For this clone: This may come from a read error, since a much larger clone is one base off. This rearrangement joins TRDV2 to TRDJ3; weak D call: TRDD3 (5 bases). Matching the DNA to germline supplied the J gene, which TCRdb does not give. Trimming cost V 0 bases and J 0 bases, with 11 bases left between them. The CDR3 sequence is 18 residues long. Germline values: CDR1 GEAIGNYY, CDR2 EKD. CDR3 amino acids: CACDTGWVSSWDTRQMFF. The CDR3 nucleotides read TGTGCCTGTGACACCGGCTGGGTGAGCTCCTGGGACACCCGACAGATGTTTTTC.

On this clone itself: This clone may be a read error of a much larger clone one base away. This specimen includes other DNA sequences encoding the same CDR3. The V gene is TRDV2, the J gene TRDJ2, with TRDD3 identical over 13 bases. Germline CDR1 and CDR2: GEAIGNYY and EKD. V dropped 3 bases and J dropped 8; count of bases not matched to a gene: 2. CDR3 length equals 14 residues. The CDR3 DNA sequence: TGTGCCTGTGACGTACTGGGGGATACGGCACAACTCTTCTTT. Its protein is CACDVLGDTAQLFF.

Turning to this clone: A much bigger clone sits one base away, suggesting this may be a read error. This chain uses TRDV2 with TRDJ3, with TRDD3 matching over 7 bases. The J gene, missing from TCRdb, was assigned here through DNA to germline matching. V dropped 3 bases and J dropped 2; count of bases not matched to a gene: 24. This CDR3 spans 23 amino acids. Germline V gene sequence: CDR1 GEAIGNYY, CDR2 EKD. The chain's CDR3 is CACDASRWVRTGEEAWDTRQMFF. CDR3 in DNA: TGTGCCTGTGACGCCAGCCGGTGGGTACGGACTGGGGAAGAAGCCTGGGACACCCGACAGATGTTTTTC.

The chain couples TRDV2 to TRDJ3; 9 positions agree with TRDD3. CDR1 and CDR2 (germline): GEAIGNYY, EKD. Germline trimming cut 0 bases from V and 3 bases from J; bases unmatched to any gene: 14. The CDR3 is 21 amino acids. This CDR3 is CACDTAYWYDGGYWDTRQMFF. The CDR3 DNA sequence: TGTGCCTGTGACACCGCGTACTGGTATGATGGGGGATACTGGGACACCCGACAGATGTTTTTC.

A few counts support this clone. A single base separates this from a much larger clone, so it may be a read error. This chain links TRDV2 with TRDJ3; 7 bases align to TRDD3. Germline CDR1 GEAIGNYY, CDR2 EKD. With 2 bases clipped from V and 14 bases from J, the junction kept 26 bases outside the gene matches. CDR3 length: 20 amino acids. The CDR3 coding sequence is TGTGCCTGTGACAGGGCCACTGGGGACATCAGCTCCTGGGACAACAGACAGATGTTTTTC. It specifies CACDRATGDISSWDNRQMFF.

Comments on this clone: Given a much more abundant clone one base away, this may be a read error. The chain has TRDV2 and TRDJ3; 8 bases align to TRDD3. The CDR3 consists of 19 residues. The germline gives CDR1 GEAIGNYY, CDR2 EKD. The V and J ends lost 3 bases and 2 bases, in that order; junction bases with no gene match: 11. This CDR3 reads CACDSLLGVGPWDTRQMFF. The DNA for the CDR3 is TGTGCCTGTGACTCCTTACTGGGGGTCGGGCCCTGGGACACCCGACAGATGTTTTTC.

This clone is deemed medium-sized. The same CDR3 also results from other DNA sequences found in this sample. The chain has TRDV2 and TRDJ3; a possible D gene is TRDD3 (5 bases). No J gene is reported in TCRdb; it was inferred here by comparing the DNA with germline. V was trimmed by 3 bases and J by 0 bases, leaving 26 bases between them. Germline values: CDR1 GEAIGNYY, CDR2 EKD. This CDR3 spans 22 amino acids. CDR3 protein: CACDPPGSSYGVSSWDTRQMFF. In DNA form, the CDR3 reads TGTGCCTGTGACCCTCCAGGTAGCAGCTATGGGGTTAGCTCCTGGGACACCCGACAGATGTTTTTC.